The 7 T cell receptor beta chains below were found in one sample sequenced in a study of immune evolution from preneoplasia to lung adenocarcinoma. Method: immunoSEQ multiplex PCR; TCRdb's copy keeps in-frame clones and lacks some. This sample has roughly 6,600 clones, with more than 75% found just once. The sample comprised FFPE adjacent normal lung tissue. Receptors were obtained from a person between 60 and 80 years old with lung adenocarcinoma.

V gene TRBV5-6 combines with J gene TRBJ2-7, with D possibly matching TRBD1 (5 bases). V was cut by 0 bases and J by 7 bases, with 20 bases left in between. The CDR3 spans 16 residues. The germline V gene has CDR1 SGHDT and CDR2 YYEEEE. The CDR3 sequence is CASSLGFPTGPREQYF. The CDR3 nucleotides are TGTGCCAGCAGCTTGGGTTTCCCCACAGGTCCGCGGGAGCAGTACTTC. The full variable domain, with the rest looked up from reference TRBV5-6 and TRBJ2-7, is DAGVTQSPTHLIKTRGQQVTLRCSPKSGHDTVSWYQQALGQGPQFIFQYYEEEERQRGNFPDRFSGHQFPNYSSELNVNALLLGDSALYLCASSLGFPTGPREQYFGPGTRLTVT.

This chain connects TRBV28 to TRBJ1-1; 9 bases agree with TRBD1. The CDR3 covers 16 residues. V lost 1 base and J lost 0; bases outside the gene matches: 3. Germline CDR1 reads MDHEN; CDR2 reads SYDVKM. The chain's CDR3 is CASSLSQGAMNTEAFF. CDR3 bases: TGTGCCAGCAGTTTATCACAGGGGGCGATGAACACTGAAGCTTTCTTT.

Regarding this clone: Germline and junction disagree at one end, which may indicate a read error. The chain joins TRBV7-2 to TRBJ2-7, with 9 positions matching TRBD2. CDR3 length: 14 amino acids. Germline CDR1 is SGHTA and CDR2 is FQGNSA. CDR3 region: CASSVAGASGEQYF. CDR3 DNA sequence: TGTGCCAGCAGCGTAGCGGGAGCGTCGGGTGAGCAGTACTTC.

V is TRBV5-6 and J is TRBJ2-7; 7 nucleotides match TRBD1. The CDR3 covers 13 residues. With 5 bases clipped from V and 3 bases from J, the junction kept 5 bases outside the gene matches. Germline lookup yields CDR1 SGHDT and CDR2 YYEEEE. The CDR3 loop is CASRPGQNYEQYF. The CDR3 region has the DNA TGTGCCAGCAGGCCGGGACAGAACTACGAGCAGTACTTC.

This sequence joins TRBV6-5 and TRBJ1-1; D gene uncertain. The CDR3 is 14 residues long. V was shortened by 1 base and J by 1 base, with 7 bases between the two germline ends. CDR1 is MNHEY, CDR2 SVGAGI, per germline. CDR3 protein: CASSYLAQNTEAFF. Here the CDR3 DNA reads TGTGCCAGCAGTTACTTGGCACAGAACACTGAAGCTTTCTTT.

This chain joins TRBV7-2 and TRBJ1-1; D unclear. Trimming pared 3 bases from V and 2 bases from J, leaving 10 bases between. In germline, CDR1 is SGHTA, CDR2 FQGNSA. The CDR3 consists of 14 residues. CDR3 coding DNA: TGTGCCAGCAGCTTCTCGACCGAAAACACTGAAGCTTTCTTT. Translating gives CASSFSTENTEAFF.

J is TRBJ1-1 and V is TRBV7-9; D remains unclear. V was pared by 2 bases and J by 8 bases, with 9 bases between. The CDR3 sequence is 12 residues long. The V gene's germline CDR1 is SEHNR and CDR2 FQNEAQ (reference sequence). In DNA, the CDR3 is TGTGCCAGCAGCTTATCCGGGCCAGAAGCTTTCTTT. It specifies CASSLSGPEAFF.